This T cell receptor beta chain was identified during a study of T cell changes during pregnancy in multiple sclerosis. CDR1 and CDR2 from the germline V gene are SGHRS and YFSETQ. This CDR3 is built from 17 residues. Trimming took 4 bases from V and 4 from J; bases not matched to a gene: 8. Profiled with immunoSEQ multiplex PCR; TCRdb holds only in-frame clones, not every one. There are 39,000 or so clones in the sample; about nine tenths occur only once, and about 0.4% lies in the top ten. This chain links TRBV5-1 with TRBJ2-1; the match to TRBD2 covers 13 bases. The sequence was obtained from a female donor in good health, enrolled as a control in a pregnancy study. The sample was CD4+ T cells from peripheral blood mononuclear cells, taken after pregnancy. Here the CDR3 DNA reads TGCGCCAGCAGCATGGGACTAGCGGGATCCAATTACAATGAGCAGTTCTTC. This translates into CASSMGLAGSNYNEQFF.